This T cell receptor beta chain stems from a study of shared clonotypes between healthy human individuals. Measured with immunoSEQ multiplex PCR; TCRdb has only the in-frame clones, and not every one. The repertoire holds 2 million to 2.5 million clones, with 90% to 95% as singletons. Study-wide points: A handful of donors held 4.5% to 5% of naive CD4 clonotypes in common.

The CDR3 is made up of 13 amino acids. Per germline, CDR1 SEHNR and CDR2 FQNEAQ (reference sequence). V was shortened by 11 bases and J by 4 bases, with 15 bases between the two germline ends. The study drew its donors from healthy HIV-negative adults without recent acute infections or vaccinations. In the case of this clone: The antigen is unknown.

The clonotype was recovered from a young man in good health. Some clones in this sample may be carry-over from other donors' samples. Sequencing was performed on naive CD4+ T cells from PBMCs. The subset was: CD45RA+ positively selected. This rearrangement joins TRBV7-9 to TRBJ1-5, with a weak D call TRBD1 (6 bases). The CDR3 DNA is TGTGCCGTCCAGGACAGCTTGAATCAGCCCCAGCATTTT. Residues: CAVQDSLNQPQHF. Variable domain in full (rest from reference TRBV7-9 and TRBJ1-5): DTGVSQNPRHKITKRGQNVTFRCDPISEHNRLYWYRQTLGQGPEFLTYFQNEAQLEKSRLLSDRFSAERPKGSFSTLEIQRTEQGDSAMYLCAVQDSLNQPQHFGDGTRLSIL.